The 21 T cell receptor beta chains given below trace back to one sample, sequenced in a study of T cell repertoires in cytomegalovirus infection. One entry per CDR3 protein, called by TCRdb with MiXCR from the reads. The table records approximately 110,000 distinct CDR3 sequences, roughly 32% of them present only once. Antigen specificity for these receptors is unknown. The sample here was CD8+ T cells from cultured PBMCs, taken from culture after CMV antigen stimulation. The receptor set was obtained from a human donor in good health (CMV status not recorded). Some clones in this sample may be carry-over from other donors' samples.

This clonotype showed up just a few times. The CDR3 DNA reads TGTGCCAGCAGCTTAGGCGGCACCTACTCTGGAAACACCATATATTTT. Its translation is CASSLGGTYSGNTIYF. J is TRBJ1-3 and V is TRBV7-2; D is ambiguous. Germline V gene data show CDR1 as SGHTA and CDR2 as FQGNSA. The V end lost 1 base, the J end lost 0 bases, and 10 bases lay between the germline ends. This CDR3 is 16 amino acids long.

The CDR3 region has the DNA TGTGCCATCACCCCGGGACTAGCGAGCACCGGGGAGCTGTTTTTT. This encodes CAITPGLASTGELFF. The V call is TRBV10-3, the J call TRBJ2-2, with 10 positions matching TRBD2. The junction had 6 bases not matched to a gene; V was cut back by 7 bases and J by 4 bases. The germline gives CDR1 ENHRY, CDR2 SYGVKD. The CDR3 has 15 amino acids.

This clonotype was observed a few times. The chain has TRBV7-2 and TRBJ1-2; 8 nucleotides align to TRBD1. Germline V gene lookup returns CDR1 SGHTA and CDR2 FQGNSA. CDR3 length equals 15 residues. V lost 5 bases, J lost 4 bases, and 9 bases stayed unmatched. The CDR3 spells CASSPGQGAPYGYTF. The CDR3 nucleotides are TGTGCCAGCAGCCCAGGACAGGGTGCCCCCTATGGCTACACCTTC.

This clonotype has more than one count but fewer than ten. This chain joins TRBV13 and TRBJ2-3; 7 bases agree with TRBD1. Trimming removed 5 bases from V and 4 bases from J; junction bases left unmatched: 6. This CDR3 is 14 amino acids long. CDR1 and CDR2 (germline): PRHDT, FYEKMQ (reference sequence). CDR3 DNA: TGTGCCAGCAGCCGTAGGGACAGTGCAGATACGCAGTATTTT. Protein sequence: CASSRRDSADTQYF.

This clonotype was observed a few times. The chain combines TRBV20-1 with TRBJ2-3, with TRBD2 as a possible D gene (7 bases). Trimming took 6 bases from V and 2 from J, leaving 21 bases between them. The CDR3 extends over 16 amino acids. Looked up from germline, CDR1 is DFQATT and CDR2 is SNEGSKA (reference sequence). The CDR3 coding sequence is TGCAGTGCCGGTCTCGTAGGGGGGGTTTACACAGATACGCAGTATTTT. Its protein product is CSAGLVGGVYTDTQYF.

Concerning this clonotype itself: One end of the junction is discordant with germline, which a read error may explain. The gene calls are TRBV7-2 and TRBJ1-1, with 9 bases matching TRBD1. CDR1 and CDR2 from the germline V gene are SGHTA and FQGNSA. This CDR3 has 15 residues. CDR3 sequence: CASSTRQGVDTEPFF. The CDR3 DNA follows: TGCGCCAGCAGCACCCGACAGGGGGTGGACACTGAGCCGTTCTTT.

The gene calls are TRBV6-8 and TRBJ2-7, with 8 bases aligning to TRBD2. CDR1 and CDR2 (germline): MNHGY, SAAAGT. V lost 4 bases and J lost 4; bases outside the gene matches: 9. This CDR3 spans 15 amino acids. The CDR3: CASSSPGGGFYEQYF. In DNA, the CDR3 is TGTGCCAGCAGTTCTCCGGGGGGGGGCTTTTACGAGCAGTACTTC.

The rearrangement links TRBV12-3 or TRBV12-4 to TRBJ2-1, with 9 bases that match TRBD1. The CDR3 spans 14 residues. V lost 5 bases to trimming and J lost 8 bases; unmatched junction nucleotides: 7. The CDR3 reads CASSLDRGWDEQFF. For the CDR3, the DNA is TGTGCCAGCAGTCTAGACAGGGGGTGGGATGAGCAGTTCTTC.

The chain carries TRBV6-1 and TRBJ2-7; no clear D gene. This CDR3 has 11 amino acids. In germline, CDR1 is MNHNS, CDR2 SASEGT. Trimming took off 5 bases at V and 7 bases at J, with 9 bases between the two ends. The CDR3 loop reads CASSPNWEQYF. In nucleotides, the CDR3 is TGTGCCAGCAGTCCGAATTGGGAGCAGTACTTC.

The chain recombines TRBV27 with TRBJ2-1, with TRBD1 matching 8 bases. J lost 5 bases, V lost 10 bases, and 16 bases had no gene match. The germline V gene has CDR1 MNHEY and CDR2 SMNVEV (reference sequence). The CDR3 loop spans 16 amino acids. The chain's CDR3 is CAKPRGLGPSNNEQFF. CDR3 coding DNA: TGTGCCAAGCCCAGGGGGCTTGGTCCCTCGAACAATGAGCAGTTCTTC.

This chain joins TRBV6-5 and TRBJ2-5; TRBD1 is a possible D gene (6 bases). Trimming shortened V by 2 bases and J by 4 bases, and 17 bases separated the two germline ends. In germline, CDR1 is MNHEY, CDR2 SVGAGI. This CDR3 region has 16 residues. CDR3 sequence reads: CASSYLSTGSTETQYF. The CDR3 nucleotides are TGTGCCAGCAGTTACCTCTCGACAGGCTCCACAGAGACCCAGTACTTC.

The rearrangement links TRBV5-1 to TRBJ2-3, with TRBD1 identical over 8 bases. The CDR3 totals 16 residues. Germline CDR1 reads SGHRS; CDR2 reads YFSETQ. V lost 1 base and J lost 0; bases outside the gene matches: 4. CDR3 DNA sequence: TGCGCCAGCAGCTTGAAGGGACAGGCTAGCACAGATACGCAGTATTTT. It encodes CASSLKGQASTDTQYF. Based on the CDR3 plus reference TRBV5-1 and TRBJ2-3, the full variable domain is KAGVTQTPRYLIKTRGQQVTLSCSPISGHRSVSWYQQTPGQGLQFLFEYFSETQRNKGNFPGRFSGRQFSNSRSEMNVSTLELGDSALYLCASSLKGQASTDTQYFGPGTRLTVL.

The J gene is TRBJ1-5, the V gene TRBV6-6, with D hard to call. Germline values: CDR1 MNHNY, CDR2 SVGAGI (reference sequence). This CDR3 region has 17 residues. With 5 bases removed from V and 3 bases from J, the gap between germline ends came to 20 bases. The CDR3: CASSPPKGGPINQPQHF. The CDR3 DNA is TGTGCCAGCAGTCCCCCTAAAGGAGGGCCGATCAATCAGCCCCAGCATTTT.

The chain recombines TRBV27 with TRBJ2-3; TRBD1 might be the D (5 bases). V lost 5 bases and J lost 4, with 16 bases in between. There are 15 residues in the CDR3. The germline gives CDR1 MNHEY, CDR2 SMNVEV (reference sequence). In DNA, the CDR3 is TGTGCCAGCAGTAAGGGGTGGAACCCCTCAGATACGCAGTATTTT. Translation: CASSKGWNPSDTQYF.

The chain uses TRBV12-3 or TRBV12-4 and TRBJ2-3; D call uncertain. The CDR3 is 16 residues long. Trimming removed 2 bases at V and 0 bases at J, with 12 bases between. CDR3 protein: CASSLSPPTSTDTQYF. Here the CDR3 DNA reads TGTGCCAGCAGTTTAAGTCCTCCGACAAGCACAGATACGCAGTATTTT.

This clonotype was detected a few times. This CDR3 is CASSQVFSGLETQYF. Here the CDR3 DNA reads TGTGCCAGCAGCCAAGTGTTTAGCGGGTTAGAGACCCAGTACTTC. This chain joins TRBV14 and TRBJ2-5; 7 bases are shared with TRBD2. Trimming removed 1 base from V and 4 bases from J; junction bases left unmatched: 6. The CDR3 has 15 residues. CDR1 SGHDN and CDR2 FVKESK come from the germline V gene.

This clonotype has only one observation. CDR3 protein: CSVHVLGAFF. CDR3 nucleotide sequence: TGCAGCGTTCACGTTCTGGGGGCTTTCTTT. This chain uses TRBV29-1 with TRBJ1-1; D is ambiguous. Deletions cut 5 bases from V and 11 bases from J, with 12 bases between. This CDR3 is built from 10 residues. Germline V gives CDR1 SQVTM, CDR2 ANQGSEA.

This clonotype was counted many times. The V and J genes are TRBV20-1 and TRBJ2-1; TRBD2 matches 8 bases. J lost 7 bases, V lost 7 bases, and 18 bases had no gene match. CDR1 and CDR2 (germline): DFQATT, SNEGSKA (reference sequence). CDR3 length equals 16 residues. The CDR3 DNA reads as TGCAGTGTAACGAGTTCAGAGCGGGGGTTGTGGAATGAGCAGTTCTTC. Its protein is CSVTSSERGLWNEQFF.

The chain couples TRBV7-9 to TRBJ2-7, with D perhaps matching TRBD2 (5 bases). In germline, CDR1 is SEHNR, CDR2 FQNEAQ (reference sequence). The CDR3 totals 14 residues. V was clipped by 5 bases and J by 0 bases, with 11 bases between them. The CDR3 loop is CASSPRAGSYEQYF. The CDR3 nucleotides are TGTGCCAGCAGCCCGCGGGCAGGCTCCTACGAGCAGTACTTC. The whole variable domain, remainder taken from reference TRBV7-9 and TRBJ2-7, is DTGVSQNPRHKITKRGQNVTFRCDPISEHNRLYWYRQTLGQGPEFLTYFQNEAQLEKSRLLSDRFSAERPKGSFSTLEIQRTEQGDSAMYLCASSPRAGSYEQYFGPGTRLTVT.

This clonotype was detected a few times. The V gene is TRBV20-1, the J gene TRBJ1-3; 9 bases align to TRBD1. CDR3 length equals 14 residues. The germline CDR1 and CDR2 sequences are DFQATT and SNEGSKA (reference sequence). V lost 4 bases, J lost 1 base, and 2 bases stayed unmatched. The CDR3 sequence: CSAKGTGSGNTIYF. As DNA, the CDR3 is TGCAGTGCTAAGGGGACAGGGTCTGGAAACACCATATATTTT.

The chain carries TRBV4-1 and TRBJ2-5; D is perhaps TRBD1 (5 bases). CDR3 length: 14 amino acids. The germline V gene has CDR1 MGHRA and CDR2 YSYEKL. Trimming left V 0 bases short and J 3 bases short, with 8 bases between. The CDR3 spells CASSQDSTEETQYF. CDR3 DNA: TGCGCCAGCAGCCAAGACTCGACAGAAGAGACCCAGTACTTC.